These T cell receptor beta chains were read from a single sample in a study of shared clonotypes between healthy human individuals. Libraries were prepared by immunoSEQ multiplex PCR; TCRdb keeps only in-frame clonotypes and omits some of them. The sample has more than 500,000 clones; about 96% are singletons. What was sequenced was naive CD4+ T cells sorted from blood. Receptor source: a woman under 40 in good health. CDR3s include the opening cysteine and the closing phenylalanine or tryptophan. A D gene is named only where the DNA matches it firmly. For some rows the clone size is stated as once, few or many, or as a class when expanded; others skip it.

J gene,clone size,D gene,V gene,CDR3 protein,CDR3 DNA
TRBJ1-3,NA,TRBD1,TRBV29-1,CSVDRGPGNTIYF,TGCAGCGTTGACAGGGGGCCTGGAAACACCATATATTTT
TRBJ2-1,NA,NA,TRBV18,CASSPQLSANYNEQFF,TGTGCCAGCTCACCCCAGCTGTCGGCGAACTACAATGAGCAGTTCTTC
TRBJ2-7,NA,NA,TRBV5-8,CASSSQDSLSYEQYF,TGTGCCAGCAGCTCCCAGGACAGCCTCTCCTACGAGCAGTACTTC
TRBJ2-7,NA,NA,TRBV7-2,CASSEAGRYEQYF,TGTGCCAGCAGCGAGGCAGGGCGGTACGAGCAGTACTTC
TRBJ1-1,NA,NA,TRBV15,CATSRDGGGTEAFF,TGTGCCACCAGCAGAGACGGGGGTGGCACTGAAGCTTTCTTT
TRBJ2-7,few,TRBD2,TRBV5-4,CASSLVLAGSLEQYF,TGTGCCAGCAGCTTGGTACTAGCGGGCTCGTTGGAGCAGTACTTC
TRBJ2-7,NA,NA,TRBV4-1,CASSTAQISYEQYF,TGCGCCAGCAGCACCGCACAGATCTCCTACGAGCAGTACTTC
TRBJ1-1,NA,TRBD1,TRBV5-4,CASSAGQGKANTEAFF,TGTGCCAGCAGCGCCGGACAGGGGAAGGCGAACACTGAAGCTTTCTTT
TRBJ2-7,once,TRBD2,TRBV6-5,CASSSTSGPPYEQYF,TGTGCCAGCAGTTCCACTAGCGGGCCGCCCTACGAGCAGTACTTC
TRBJ2-1,NA,TRBD2,TRBV5-1,CASSLALAGVNEQFF,TGCGCCAGCAGCTTGGCCCTAGCGGGAGTCAATGAGCAGTTCTTC
TRBJ2-2,NA,NA,TRBV5-1,CASSLGRAGTGELFF,TGCGCCAGCAGCTTGGGCAGGGCCGGTACCGGGGAGCTGTTTTTT
TRBJ2-3,few,TRBD2,TRBV6-1,CASSESSGSTPDTQYF,TGTGCCAGCAGTGAATCGAGCGGGAGTACGCCAGATACGCAGTATTTT
TRBJ2-5,NA,NA,TRBV2,CASSGDEARTQYF,TGTGCCAGCAGTGGGGACGAAGCCCGGACCCAGTACTTC
TRBJ1-2,NA,NA,TRBV18,CASSPPTGNYGYTF,TGTGCCAGCTCGCCTCCTACAGGAAACTATGGCTACACCTTC
TRBJ2-7,NA,TRBD2,TRBV28,CASSLLAGVRDEQYF,TGTGCCAGCAGTTTATTAGCGGGAGTTAGGGACGAGCAGTACTTC
TRBJ2-1,NA,NA,TRBV7-2,CASSLWGLTNNEQFF,TGTGCCAGCAGCTTATGGGGCCTAACCAACAATGAGCAGTTCTTC
TRBJ2-3,NA,TRBD2,TRBV11-2,CASSFQSSGSTDTQYF,TGTGCCAGCAGCTTCCAGTCTAGCGGGAGTACGGATACGCAGTATTTT
TRBJ2-7,NA,NA,TRBV18,CASSPGVDSLEQYF,TGTGCCAGCTCACCGGGGGTGGATAGTCTGGAGCAGTACTTC
TRBJ2-5,NA,NA,TRBV5-1,CASSLAQLQETQYF,TGCGCCAGCAGCTTGGCACAACTTCAAGAGACCCAGTACTTC
TRBJ1-2,NA,TRBD1,TRBV5-1,CASSLGTGFYTF,TGCGCCAGCAGCTTGGGGACAGGGTTCTACACCTTC
TRBJ1-3,NA,NA,TRBV28,CASSGGSPGNTIYF,TGTGCCAGCAGTGGGGGGAGCCCTGGAAACACCATATATTTT
TRBJ1-5,NA,NA,TRBV2,CASSTNSNQPQHF,TGTGCCAGCAGTACCAACAGCAATCAGCCCCAGCATTTT
TRBJ2-6,NA,NA,TRBV5-1,CASSTGLSGANVLTF,TGCGCCAGCAGCACCGGGTTGTCTGGGGCCAACGTCCTGACTTTC
TRBJ1-4,NA,TRBD1,TRBV28,CASTTGTVNEKLFF,TGTGCCAGCACCACAGGGACAGTTAATGAAAAACTGTTTTTT
TRBJ2-5,NA,NA,TRBV7-9,CASSSRALGQETQYF,TGTGCCAGCAGCTCACGGGCCCTGGGCCAAGAGACCCAGTACTTC
TRBJ1-1,NA,TRBD1,TRBV7-9,CASSLDRRPEAFF,TGTGCCAGCAGCTTGGACAGGCGACCTGAAGCTTTCTTT
TRBJ2-2,NA,TRBD1,TRBV5-1,CASSAQYRGRFGELFF,TGCGCCAGCAGCGCTCAATACAGGGGGCGATTCGGGGAGCTGTTTTTT
TRBJ1-3,NA,TRBD1,TRBV10-2,CASRGTGVSGNTIYF,TGCGCCAGCAGAGGGACAGGGGTCTCTGGAAACACCATATATTTT
TRBJ2-1,NA,NA,TRBV7-2,CASSLAPGEQFF,TGTGCCAGCAGCTTAGCCCCAGGGGAGCAGTTCTTC
TRBJ2-2,NA,NA,TRBV19,CASLPMVRTNTGELFF,TGTGCCAGTCTTCCGATGGTCCGAACGAACACCGGGGAGCTGTTTTTT
TRBJ2-7,few,NA,TRBV7-6,CASSLALGEQYF,TGTGCCAGCAGCTTAGCGCTAGGCGAGCAGTACTTC
TRBJ2-1,few,TRBD1,TRBV6-1,CATQGTVGNEQFF,TGTGCCACCCAGGGGACAGTAGGGAATGAGCAGTTCTTC
TRBJ2-7,few,TRBD2,TRBV5-1,CASSLSGSSYEQYF,TGCGCCAGCAGCTTGAGCGGGAGCTCCTACGAGCAGTACTTC
TRBJ2-1,NA,TRBD2,TRBV11-2,CASSFGGSSYNEQFF,TGTGCCAGCAGCTTCGGGGGGTCCTCCTACAATGAGCAGTTCTTC
TRBJ1-1,NA,TRBD1,TRBV28,CASSFKGAVEAFF,TGTGCCAGCAGTTTTAAGGGGGCGGTGGAAGCTTTCTTT
TRBJ2-7,NA,TRBD1,TRBV28,CASLLGQEYEQYF,TGTGCCAGCCTACTGGGACAGGAGTACGAGCAGTACTTC
TRBJ2-7,NA,TRBD1,TRBV13,CASSQGDRGSYEQYF,TGTGCCAGCAGCCAGGGGGACAGGGGCTCCTACGAGCAGTACTTC
TRBJ2-7,NA,NA,TRBV27,CASSLSLNGEQYF,TGTGCCAGCAGTTTATCCCTTAACGGCGAGCAGTACTTC
TRBJ2-7,NA,NA,TRBV28,CASSLWAGDYEQYF,TGTGCCAGCAGTTTATGGGCAGGGGACTACGAGCAGTACTTC
TRBJ1-1,NA,NA,TRBV18,CASSPTGIASSFNTEAFF,TGTGCCAGCTCACCAACAGGGATCGCTTCTTCTTTCAACACTGAAGCTTTCTTT
TRBJ2-7,NA,NA,TRBV18,CASSPSAEPYEQYF,TGTGCCAGCTCACCCTCAGCGGAACCTTACGAGCAGTACTTC
TRBJ2-1,NA,NA,TRBV6-1,CASRSPRGSYNEQFF,TGTGCCAGCAGGAGCCCCAGGGGCTCCTACAATGAGCAGTTCTTC
TRBJ2-3,NA,TRBD2,TRBV7-9,CASSPPGLAGGADTQYF,TGTGCCAGCAGCCCTCCGGGACTAGCGGGAGGGGCAGATACGCAGTATTTT
TRBJ2-3,NA,NA,TRBV30,CAWSVLARSTDTQYF,TGTGCCTGGAGTGTTCTAGCGCGAAGCACAGATACGCAGTATTTT